The 6 T cell receptor beta chains presented below share a single source sample, sequenced in a study of cytomegalovirus exposure and HLA in healthy donors. TCRdb's copy holds only in-frame clones and misses some; the assay was immunoSEQ multiplex PCR. This table holds fewer than 150,000 clones, about 80% found once. The sample was PBMCs. Source of these receptors: a man between 25 and 39 years old in good health and CMV-seropositive.

In this sample, this clone turned up once. The rearrangement joins TRBV7-8 to TRBJ2-7; the match to TRBD2 covers 13 bases. Unmatched junction bases numbered 7, after V lost 6 bases and J lost 2 bases. The CDR3 length is 16 residues. Looked up from germline, CDR1 is SGHVS and CDR2 is FQNEAQ. The CDR3 protein is CASSPGLAGPTYEQYF. The CDR3 nucleotides are TGTGCCAGCAGTCCGGGACTAGCGGGACCGACCTACGAGCAGTACTTC. Complete variable domain (other parts from reference TRBV7-8 and TRBJ2-7): GAGVSQSPRYKVAKRGQDVALRCDPISGHVSLFWYQQALGQGPEFLTYFQNEAQLDKSGLPSDRFFAERPEGSVSTLKIQRTQQEDSAVYLCASSPGLAGPTYEQYFGPGTRLTVT.

DNA of the CDR3: TGTGCCAGCAGTAAGTGGGGGGATGAGCAGTTCTTC. Its protein is CASSKWGDEQFF. The chain joins TRBV27 to TRBJ2-1; D might be TRBD2 (6 bases). The V end lost 5 bases, the J end lost 8 bases, and 10 bases lay between the germline ends. From germline, CDR1 is MNHEY and CDR2 SMNVEV (reference sequence). There are 12 residues in the CDR3.

This clone was found a few times. The J gene is TRBJ1-1, the V gene TRBV4-2; 9 bases are a match to TRBD1. The CDR3 covers 15 residues. J gave up 0 bases and V 8 bases, and 7 bases lay outside the gene matches. The germline gives CDR1 LGHNA, CDR2 YNFKEQ. CDR3 sequence (DNA): TGTGCCAGCCTCGACAGGGGGACCATGAACACTGAAGCTTTCTTT. Protein sequence: CASLDRGTMNTEAFF.

The gene calls are TRBV5-1 and TRBJ2-5; D is perhaps TRBD2 (5 bases). Per the germline V gene, CDR1 is SGHRS and CDR2 is YFSETQ. CDR3 size: 15 residues. Trimming pared 0 bases from V and 5 bases from J, leaving 14 bases between. DNA of the CDR3: TGCGCCAGCAGCTTGGAGGCTAGCCGGCGGGAGACCCAGTACTTC. Protein sequence: CASSLEASRRETQYF. Variable domain in full (rest from reference TRBV5-1 and TRBJ2-5): KAGVTQTPRYLIKTRGQQVTLSCSPISGHRSVSWYQQTPGQGLQFLFEYFSETQRNKGNFPGRFSGRQFSNSRSEMNVSTLELGDSALYLCASSLEASRRETQYFGPGTRLLVL.

The V and J genes are TRBV5-6 and TRBJ1-2, with D perhaps TRBD1 (5 bases). The V end lost 4 bases, the J end lost 4 bases, and 14 bases lay between the germline ends. The CDR3 sequence is 14 residues long. The V gene's germline CDR1 is SGHDT and CDR2 YYEEEE. For the CDR3, the DNA is TGTGCCAGCAGCCCCACGGGACTCTTCTATGGCTACACCTTC. Its protein is CASSPTGLFYGYTF. Full variable domain (outside the CDR3, taken from reference TRBV5-6 and TRBJ1-2): DAGVTQSPTHLIKTRGQQVTLRCSPKSGHDTVSWYQQALGQGPQFIFQYYEEEERQRGNFPDRFSGHQFPNYSSELNVNALLLGDSALYLCASSPTGLFYGYTFGSGTRLTVV.

A remark on this clone: Additional DNA sequences in this sample encode the identical CDR3. The V and J genes are TRBV29-1 and TRBJ2-3, with 10 bases fitting TRBD1. Germline V CDR1 and CDR2: SQVTM, ANQGSEA. The V and J ends lost 7 bases and 1 base, in that order; junction bases with no gene match: 2. The CDR3 covers 13 residues. The CDR3 DNA reads as TGCAGCGGGGACAGGGGAGGCACAGATACGCAGTATTTT. Translation gives CSGDRGGTDTQYF.